This T cell receptor (beta chain) was documented in a study of T cell responses to AZD1222 COVID-19 vaccine. In the study overall: Second-dose intervals of approximately 4 or approximately 12 weeks were pooled. Study-wide points: Reportedly, close to half of spike-specific TCRs are directed against unmutated variant regions. Donors were largely white British and mainly female; clonal diversity was possibly underestimated. There were repertoire samples only from the period after the peak T cell response.

Regarding this clone: Antigen: not known.

Assay: immunoSEQ multiplex PCR; the TCRdb copy retains only in-frame clones and omits some. The repertoire includes fewer than 200,000 clones, 70% to 90% of them detected once, and about 6.1% sits in the top ten. This CDR3 has 15 residues. Looked up from germline, CDR1 is MDHEN and CDR2 is SYDVKM. V dropped 5 bases and J dropped 6; count of bases not matched to a gene: 6. This TCR was recovered from an adult in good health. The V gene is TRBV28, the J gene TRBJ2-1, with 11 bases matching TRBD2. The sequenced sample was peripheral blood, obtained on day 0 of AZD1222 vaccination. CDR3 region: CASSTGTSGTNEQFF. CDR3 sequence (DNA): TGTGCCAGCAGTACCGGGACTAGCGGAACCAATGAGCAGTTCTTC.